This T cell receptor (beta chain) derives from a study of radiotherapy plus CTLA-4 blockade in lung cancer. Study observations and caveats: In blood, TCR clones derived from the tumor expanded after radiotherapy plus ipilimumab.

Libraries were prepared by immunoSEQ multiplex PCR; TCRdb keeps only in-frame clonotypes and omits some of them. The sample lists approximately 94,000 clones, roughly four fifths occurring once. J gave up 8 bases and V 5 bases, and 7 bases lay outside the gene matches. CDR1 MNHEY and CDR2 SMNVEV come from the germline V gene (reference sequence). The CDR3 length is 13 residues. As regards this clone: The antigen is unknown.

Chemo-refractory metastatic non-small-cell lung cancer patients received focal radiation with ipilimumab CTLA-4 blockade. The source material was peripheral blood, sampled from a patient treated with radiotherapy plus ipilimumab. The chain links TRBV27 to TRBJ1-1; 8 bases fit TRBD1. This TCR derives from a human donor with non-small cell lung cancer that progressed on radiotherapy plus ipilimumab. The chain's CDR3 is CASSPRQGTEAFF. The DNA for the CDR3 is TGTGCCAGCAGTCCCCGACAGGGGACGGAAGCTTTCTTT.